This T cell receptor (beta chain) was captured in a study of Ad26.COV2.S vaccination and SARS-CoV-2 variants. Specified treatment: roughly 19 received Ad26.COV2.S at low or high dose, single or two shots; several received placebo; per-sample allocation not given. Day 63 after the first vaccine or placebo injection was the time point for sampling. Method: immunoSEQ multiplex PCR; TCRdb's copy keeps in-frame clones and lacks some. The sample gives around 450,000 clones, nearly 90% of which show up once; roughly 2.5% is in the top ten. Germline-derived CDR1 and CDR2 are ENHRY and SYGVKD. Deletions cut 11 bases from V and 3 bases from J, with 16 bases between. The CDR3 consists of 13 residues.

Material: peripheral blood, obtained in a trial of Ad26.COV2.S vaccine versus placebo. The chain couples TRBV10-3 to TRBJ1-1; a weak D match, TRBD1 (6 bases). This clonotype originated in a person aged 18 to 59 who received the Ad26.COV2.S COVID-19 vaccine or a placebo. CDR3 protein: CAGRGLEDTEAFF. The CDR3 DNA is TGTGCCGGCAGGGGACTTGAGGACACTGAAGCTTTCTTT.